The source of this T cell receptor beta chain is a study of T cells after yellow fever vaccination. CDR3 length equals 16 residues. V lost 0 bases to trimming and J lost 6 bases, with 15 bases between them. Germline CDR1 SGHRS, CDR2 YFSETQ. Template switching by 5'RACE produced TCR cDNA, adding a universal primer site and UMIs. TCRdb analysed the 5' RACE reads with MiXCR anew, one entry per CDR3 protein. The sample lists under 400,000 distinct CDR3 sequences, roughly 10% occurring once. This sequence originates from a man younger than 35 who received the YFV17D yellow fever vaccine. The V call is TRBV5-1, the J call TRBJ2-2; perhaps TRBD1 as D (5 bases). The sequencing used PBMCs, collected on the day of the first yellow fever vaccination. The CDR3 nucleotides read TGCGCCAGCAGCTTGGCAGGGCGCAGTGTAGCCGGGGAGCTGTTTTTT. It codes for CASSLAGRSVAGELFF.